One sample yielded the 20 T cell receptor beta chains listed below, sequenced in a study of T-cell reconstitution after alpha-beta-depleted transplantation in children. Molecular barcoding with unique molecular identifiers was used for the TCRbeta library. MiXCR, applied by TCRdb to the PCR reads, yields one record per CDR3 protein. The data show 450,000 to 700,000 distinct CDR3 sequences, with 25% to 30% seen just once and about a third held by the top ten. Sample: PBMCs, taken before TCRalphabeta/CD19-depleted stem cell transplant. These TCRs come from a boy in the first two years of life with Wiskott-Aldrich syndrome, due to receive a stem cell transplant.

CDR3 in amino acids: CASSLGTGSYRGVAQHF. The CDR3 bases are TGTGCCAGCAGTTTAGGGACAGGGTCTTACCGTGGAGTAGCCCAGCATTTT. This chain joins TRBV12-3 or TRBV12-4 and TRBJ1-5, with 8 positions matching TRBD1. The CDR3 runs to 17 residues. Trimming took 1 base from V and 11 from J; bases not matched to a gene: 16.

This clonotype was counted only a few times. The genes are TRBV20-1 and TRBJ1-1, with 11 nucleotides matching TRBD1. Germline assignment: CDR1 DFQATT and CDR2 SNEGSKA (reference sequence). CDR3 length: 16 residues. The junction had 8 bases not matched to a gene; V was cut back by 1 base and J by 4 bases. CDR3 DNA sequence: TGCAGTGCTAGAGCGGGACAGGGGGGGAGAGGCACTGAAGCTTTCTTT. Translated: CSARAGQGGRGTEAFF.

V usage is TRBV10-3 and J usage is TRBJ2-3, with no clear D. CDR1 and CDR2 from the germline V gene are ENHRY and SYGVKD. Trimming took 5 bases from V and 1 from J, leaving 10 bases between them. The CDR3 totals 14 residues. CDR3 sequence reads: CAISRSFGTDTQYF. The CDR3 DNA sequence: TGTGCCATCAGTCGTAGTTTCGGCACAGATACGCAGTATTTT.

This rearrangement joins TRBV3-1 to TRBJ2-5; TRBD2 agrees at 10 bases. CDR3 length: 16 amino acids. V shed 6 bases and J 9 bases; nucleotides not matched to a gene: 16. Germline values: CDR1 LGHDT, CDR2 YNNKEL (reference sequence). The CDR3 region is CASSPTSGAASGAQYF. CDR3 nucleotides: TGTGCCAGCAGTCCAACTAGCGGGGCAGCCTCGGGGGCCCAGTACTTC.

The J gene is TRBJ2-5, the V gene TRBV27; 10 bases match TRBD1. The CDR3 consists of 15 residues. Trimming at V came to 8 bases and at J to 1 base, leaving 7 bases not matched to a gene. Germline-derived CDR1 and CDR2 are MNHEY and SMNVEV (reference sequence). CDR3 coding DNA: TGTGCCAGCCACGGACAGGGGGACCTCCAAGAGACCCAGTACTTC. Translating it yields CASHGQGDLQETQYF.

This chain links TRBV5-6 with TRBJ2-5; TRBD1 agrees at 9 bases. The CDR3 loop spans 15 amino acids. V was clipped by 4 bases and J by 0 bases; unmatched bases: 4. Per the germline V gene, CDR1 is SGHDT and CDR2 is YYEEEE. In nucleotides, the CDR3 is TGTGCCAGCAGCACGGGGACAGGGTACCAAGAGACCCAGTACTTC. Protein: CASSTGTGYQETQYF.

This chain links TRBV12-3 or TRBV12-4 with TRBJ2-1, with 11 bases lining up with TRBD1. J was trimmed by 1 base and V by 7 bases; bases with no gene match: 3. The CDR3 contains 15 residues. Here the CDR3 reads CASTWDRGSYNEQFF. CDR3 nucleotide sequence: TGTGCCAGCACCTGGGACAGGGGGTCCTACAATGAGCAGTTCTTC.

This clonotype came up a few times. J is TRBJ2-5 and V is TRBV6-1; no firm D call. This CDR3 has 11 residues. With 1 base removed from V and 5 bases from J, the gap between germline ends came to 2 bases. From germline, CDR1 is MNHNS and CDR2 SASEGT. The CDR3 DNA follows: TGTGCCAGCAGTGAAGTGGAGACCCAGTACTTC. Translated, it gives CASSEVETQYF.

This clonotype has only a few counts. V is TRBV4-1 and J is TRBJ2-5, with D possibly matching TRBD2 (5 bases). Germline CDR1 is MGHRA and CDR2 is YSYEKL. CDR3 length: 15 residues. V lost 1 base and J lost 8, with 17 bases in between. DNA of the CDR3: TGCGCCAGCAGCCAAGGAGTGGGAGAAGTTAAAACCCAGTACTTC. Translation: CASSQGVGEVKTQYF.

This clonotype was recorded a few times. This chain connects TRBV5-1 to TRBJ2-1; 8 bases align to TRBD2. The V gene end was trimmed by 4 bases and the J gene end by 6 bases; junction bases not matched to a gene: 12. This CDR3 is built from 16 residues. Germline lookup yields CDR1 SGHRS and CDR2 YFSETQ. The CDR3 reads CASSRQAGDVANEQFF. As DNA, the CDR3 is TGCGCCAGCAGCAGGCAAGCGGGAGACGTGGCCAATGAGCAGTTCTTC.

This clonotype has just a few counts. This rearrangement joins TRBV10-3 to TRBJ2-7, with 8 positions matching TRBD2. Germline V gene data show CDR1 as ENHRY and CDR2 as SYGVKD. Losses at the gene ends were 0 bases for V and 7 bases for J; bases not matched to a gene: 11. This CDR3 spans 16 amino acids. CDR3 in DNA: TGTGCCATCAGTGAGTCCTCTGCGGGAGGATGGGGTGAGCAGTACTTC. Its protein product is CAISESSAGGWGEQYF.

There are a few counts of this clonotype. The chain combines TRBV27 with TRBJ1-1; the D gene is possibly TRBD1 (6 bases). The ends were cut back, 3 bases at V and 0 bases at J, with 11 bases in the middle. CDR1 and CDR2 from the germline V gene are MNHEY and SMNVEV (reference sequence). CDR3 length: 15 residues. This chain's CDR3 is CASSFGQFMNTEAFF. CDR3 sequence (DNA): TGTGCCAGCAGTTTTGGACAGTTCATGAACACTGAAGCTTTCTTT.

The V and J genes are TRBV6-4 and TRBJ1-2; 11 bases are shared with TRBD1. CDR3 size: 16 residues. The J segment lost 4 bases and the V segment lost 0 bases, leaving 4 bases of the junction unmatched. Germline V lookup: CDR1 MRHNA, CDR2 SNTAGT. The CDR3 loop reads CASSDSKDRGLYGYTF. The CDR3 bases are TGTGCCAGCAGTGACTCGAAGGACAGGGGGCTCTATGGCTACACCTTC.

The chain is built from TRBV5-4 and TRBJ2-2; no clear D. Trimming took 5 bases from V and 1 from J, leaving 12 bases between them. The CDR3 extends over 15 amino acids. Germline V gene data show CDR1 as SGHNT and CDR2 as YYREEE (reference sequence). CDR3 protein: CASRKEIGNTGELFF. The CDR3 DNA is TGTGCCAGCAGAAAGGAGATAGGGAACACCGGGGAGCTGTTTTTT. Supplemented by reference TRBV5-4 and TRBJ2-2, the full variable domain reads ETGVTQSPTHLIKTRGQQVTLRCSSQSGHNTVSWYQQALGQGPQFIFQYYREEENGRGNFPPRFSGLQFPNYSSELNVNALELDDSALYLCASRKEIGNTGELFFGEGSRLTVL.

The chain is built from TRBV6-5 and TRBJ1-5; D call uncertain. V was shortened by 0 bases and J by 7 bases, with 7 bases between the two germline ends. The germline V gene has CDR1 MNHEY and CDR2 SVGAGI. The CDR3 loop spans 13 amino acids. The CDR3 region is CASSYSMFQPQHF. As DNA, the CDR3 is TGTGCCAGCAGTTACTCGATGTTCCAGCCCCAGCATTTT.

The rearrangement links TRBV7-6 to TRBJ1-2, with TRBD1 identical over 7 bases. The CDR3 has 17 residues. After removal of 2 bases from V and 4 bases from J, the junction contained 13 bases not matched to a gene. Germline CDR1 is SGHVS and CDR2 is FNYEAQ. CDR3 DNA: TGTGCCAGCAGCTTATCCGTCTCTACAGGGGTTACCTATGGCTACACCTTC. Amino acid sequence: CASSLSVSTGVTYGYTF.

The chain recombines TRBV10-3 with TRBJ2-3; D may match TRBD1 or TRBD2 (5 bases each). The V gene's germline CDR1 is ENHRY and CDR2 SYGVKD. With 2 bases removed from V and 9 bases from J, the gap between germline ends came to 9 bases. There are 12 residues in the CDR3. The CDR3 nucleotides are TGTGCCATCAGTGAGGGCAGGGACACGCAGTATTTT. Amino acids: CAISEGRDTQYF.

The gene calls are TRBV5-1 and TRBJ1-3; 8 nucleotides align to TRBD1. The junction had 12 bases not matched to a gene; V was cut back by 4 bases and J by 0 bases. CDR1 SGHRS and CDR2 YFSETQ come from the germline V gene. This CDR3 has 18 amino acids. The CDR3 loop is CASSLRPTGANSGNTIYF. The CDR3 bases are TGCGCCAGCAGCCTACGGCCGACAGGGGCGAACTCTGGAAACACCATATATTTT.

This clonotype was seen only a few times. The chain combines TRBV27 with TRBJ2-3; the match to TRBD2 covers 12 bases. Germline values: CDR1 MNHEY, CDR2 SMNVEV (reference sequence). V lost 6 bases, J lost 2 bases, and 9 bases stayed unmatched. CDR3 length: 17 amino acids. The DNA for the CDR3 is TGTGCCAGCAGGCGACTAGCGGGAGTATATGACACAGATACGCAGTATTTT. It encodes CASRRLAGVYDTDTQYF.

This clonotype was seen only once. This chain's CDR3 is CASGSGGPAGVEQFF. CDR3 nucleotide sequence: TGTGCTAGTGGTTCAGGAGGGCCAGCGGGAGTCGAGCAGTTCTTC. The chain uses TRBV12-5 and TRBJ2-1, with 8 positions matching TRBD2. Germline V gives CDR1 LGHNT, CDR2 FRNRAP. The CDR3 has 15 amino acids. J gave up 10 bases and V 4 bases, and 12 bases lay outside the gene matches.